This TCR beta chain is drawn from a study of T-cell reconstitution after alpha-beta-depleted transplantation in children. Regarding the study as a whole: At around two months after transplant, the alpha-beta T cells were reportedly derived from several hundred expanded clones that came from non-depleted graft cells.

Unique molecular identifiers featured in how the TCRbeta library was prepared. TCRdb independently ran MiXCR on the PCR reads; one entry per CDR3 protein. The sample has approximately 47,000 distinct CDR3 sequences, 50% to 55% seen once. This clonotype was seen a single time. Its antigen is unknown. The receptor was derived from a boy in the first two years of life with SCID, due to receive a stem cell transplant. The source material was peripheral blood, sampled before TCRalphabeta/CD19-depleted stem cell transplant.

The CDR3, as DNA: TGTGCCAGCAGTCGAAGCGGGGGGCCTTCTGGGGCCAACGTCCTGACTTTC. Its translation is CASSRSGGPSGANVLTF. The rearrangement uses TRBV7-6 and TRBJ2-6; 9 bases map to TRBD2. The CDR3 spans 17 residues. CDR1 is SGHVS and CDR2 is FNYEAQ in the germline V gene. V dropped 6 bases and J dropped 1; count of bases not matched to a gene: 7.